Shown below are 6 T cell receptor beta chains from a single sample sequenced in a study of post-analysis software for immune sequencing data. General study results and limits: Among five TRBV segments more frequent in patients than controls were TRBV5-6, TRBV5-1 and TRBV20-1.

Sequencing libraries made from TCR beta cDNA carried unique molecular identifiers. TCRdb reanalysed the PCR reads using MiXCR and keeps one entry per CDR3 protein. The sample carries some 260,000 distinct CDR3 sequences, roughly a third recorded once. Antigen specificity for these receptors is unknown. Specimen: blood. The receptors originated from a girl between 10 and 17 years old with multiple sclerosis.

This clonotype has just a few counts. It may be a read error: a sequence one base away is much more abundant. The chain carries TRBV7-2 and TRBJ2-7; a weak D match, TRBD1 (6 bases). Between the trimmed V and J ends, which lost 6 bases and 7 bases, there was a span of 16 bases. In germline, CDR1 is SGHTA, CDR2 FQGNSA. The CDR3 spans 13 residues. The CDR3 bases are TGTGCCAGCAGGCTGGACAGTTACAATGAGCAGTACTTC. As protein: CASRLDSYNEQYF. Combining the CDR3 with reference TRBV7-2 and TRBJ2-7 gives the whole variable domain GAGVSQSPSNKVTEKGKDVELRCDPISGHTALYWYRQSLGQGLEFLIYFQGNSAPDKSGLPSDRFSAERTGGSVSTLTIQRTQQEDSAVYLCASRLDSYNEQYFGPGTRLTVT.

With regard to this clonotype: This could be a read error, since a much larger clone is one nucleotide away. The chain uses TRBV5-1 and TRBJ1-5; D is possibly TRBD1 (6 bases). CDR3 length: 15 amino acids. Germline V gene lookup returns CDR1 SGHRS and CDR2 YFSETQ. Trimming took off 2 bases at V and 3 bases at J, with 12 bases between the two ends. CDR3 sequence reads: CASSLQGDDNQPQHF. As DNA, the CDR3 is TGCGCCAGCAGCTTACAGGGTGACGACAATCAGCCCCAGCATTTT.

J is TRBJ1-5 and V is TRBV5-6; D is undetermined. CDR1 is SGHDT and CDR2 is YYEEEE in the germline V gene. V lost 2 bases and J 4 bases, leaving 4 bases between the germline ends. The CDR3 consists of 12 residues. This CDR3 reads CASSFANQPQHF. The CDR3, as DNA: TGTGCCAGCAGCTTCGCGAATCAGCCCCAGCATTTT.

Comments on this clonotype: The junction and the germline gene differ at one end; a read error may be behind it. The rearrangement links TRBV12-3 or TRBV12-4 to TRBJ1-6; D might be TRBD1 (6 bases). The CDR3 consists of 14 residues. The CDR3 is CANSPTGSNSPLHF. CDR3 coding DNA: TGTGCCAACAGTCCTACAGGGAGTAATTCACCCCTCCACTTT.

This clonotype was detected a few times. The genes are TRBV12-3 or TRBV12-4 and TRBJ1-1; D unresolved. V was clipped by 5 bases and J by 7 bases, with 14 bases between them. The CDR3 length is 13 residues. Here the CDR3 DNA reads TGTGCCAGCAGTGCCAGGAGCGGATTTGAAGCTTTCTTT. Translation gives CASSARSGFEAFF.

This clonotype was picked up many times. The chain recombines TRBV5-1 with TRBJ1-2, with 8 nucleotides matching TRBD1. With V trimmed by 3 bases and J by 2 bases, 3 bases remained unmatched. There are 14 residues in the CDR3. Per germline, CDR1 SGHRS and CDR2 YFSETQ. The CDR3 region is CASSWGDRNYGYTF. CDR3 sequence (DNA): TGCGCCAGCAGCTGGGGGGACAGGAACTATGGCTACACCTTC. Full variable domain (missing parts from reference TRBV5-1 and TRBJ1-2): KAGVTQTPRYLIKTRGQQVTLSCSPISGHRSVSWYQQTPGQGLQFLFEYFSETQRNKGNFPGRFSGRQFSNSRSEMNVSTLELGDSALYLCASSWGDRNYGYTFGSGTRLTVV.